This TCR beta chain stems from a study of T cells after posttransplantation cyclophosphamide. General study findings and limits: Recipient CMV seropositivity and CMV reactivation strongly tracked TRB clonality. TRB overlap between skin or GI tissue T cells and blood was limited. Donor-recipient repertoire similarity was low at 1-2 months, rising over year one.

TCRdb's table, derived via immunoSEQ multiplex PCR, lists solely in-frame clones and lacks some. The sample lists more than 35,000 clones, none appearing once, the ten largest making up about 2.5%. This clone was seen at least ten times. Its target is not known. With V trimmed by 10 bases and J by 3 bases, 8 bases remained unmatched. The CDR3 contains 14 residues. Germline assignment: CDR1 LNHDA and CDR2 SQIVND (reference sequence). This TCR came from a man in his fifties in good health, CMV-negative, and a related stem cell transplant donor. V usage is TRBV19 and J usage is TRBJ2-1; 8 nucleotides agree with TRBD2. Sequencing was done on a sample of PBMCs. CDR3 amino acids: CATRSGGHYNEQFF. CDR3 nucleotides: TGTGCCACCCGAAGCGGGGGACACTACAATGAGCAGTTCTTC.